The 32 T cell receptor beta chains in this list originate from one sample, sequenced in a study of T cells in Graves' hyperthyroidism and ophthalmopathy (dated by TCRdb to the late 2010s). Libraries came from multiplex PCR. The data were produced on an Illumina HiSeq 2000. Amplification of TCR beta CDR3 regions was carried out from RNA transcripts. For the first round of RT-PCR on the TCR CDR3, the HTBI primer set was used together with the Qiagen OneStep RT-PCR kit. The public reads were reanalyzed by TCRdb: fastp trimming at Q25, MiXCR alignment, in-frame beta chains only. CDR3 protein duplicates are merged, each entry listing the most common genes and DNA. Recorded for this sample are around 520,000 distinct CDR3 sequences; less than 15% of them occurred a single time. Together, the top ten hold around 13% of the sample. Sequencing used blood. The receptors derive from a woman in her 40s with Graves' hyperthyroidism.

The rearrangement uses TRBV28 and TRBJ2-7; no definite D call. CDR3 length: 11 amino acids. V dropped 6 bases and J dropped 9 bases, with 12 bases sitting between them. Germline CDR1 MDHEN, CDR2 SYDVKM. This chain's CDR3 is CASRGSGVQYF. The CDR3, as DNA: TGTGCCAGCAGGGGAAGTGGTGTGCAGTACTTC.

This clonotype was picked up many times. The CDR3 loop reads CASSPPTDTQYF. The CDR3 DNA is TGTGCCAGCAGCCCTCCGACAGATACGCAGTATTTT. The chain links TRBV18 to TRBJ2-3; D gene uncertain. This CDR3 contains 12 residues. Trimming took off 8 bases at V and 3 bases at J, with 9 bases between the two ends. CDR1 and CDR2 from the germline V gene are KGHSH and LQKENI.

This clonotype came up many times. The chain combines TRBV7-8 with TRBJ2-3, with 7 bases lining up with TRBD2. The germline V gene encodes CDR1 SGHVS and CDR2 FQNEAQ. The CDR3 sequence is 16 residues long. Trimming at V came to 2 bases and at J to 1 base, leaving 6 bases not matched to a gene. The CDR3 DNA follows: TGTGCCAGCAGCTTAAACGCGGGAGTGGGCACAGATACGCAGTATTTT. Translation gives CASSLNAGVGTDTQYF.

This clonotype was recorded at least ten times. The chain carries TRBV28 and TRBJ2-1; the match to TRBD1 covers 11 bases. There are 17 residues in the CDR3. CDR1 and CDR2 (germline): MDHEN, SYDVKM. Trimming took 1 base from V and 8 from J; bases not matched to a gene: 10. As DNA, the CDR3 is TGTGCCAGCAGTTTATTATCCGGGACAGGGGGTCGTTATGAGCAGTTCTTC. Its translation: CASSLLSGTGGRYEQFF.

This clonotype was seen more than once but under ten times. The J gene is TRBJ2-7, the V gene TRBV30; possibly TRBD2 for D (6 bases). The CDR3 contains 15 residues. Trimming stripped 0 bases from V and 1 base from J, with 13 bases between. Germline V gene lookup returns CDR1 GTSNPN and CDR2 SVGIG (reference sequence). The CDR3 sequence: CAWSVPGTASYEQYF. The CDR3, as DNA: TGTGCCTGGAGTGTACCGGGGACTGCGTCCTACGAGCAGTACTTC. Variable domain in full (rest from reference TRBV30 and TRBJ2-7): SQTIHQWPATLVQPVGSPLSLECTVEGTSNPNLYWYRQAAGRGLQLLFYSVGIGQISSEVPQNLSASRPQDRQFILSSKKLLLSDSGFYLCAWSVPGTASYEQYFGPGTRLTVT.

The chain recombines TRBV10-1 with TRBJ2-5; 7 bases align to TRBD1. This CDR3 is 14 amino acids long. V lost 3 bases, J lost 4 bases, and 5 bases stayed unmatched. The germline gives CDR1 WNHNN, CDR2 SYGVQD (reference sequence). CDR3 sequence (DNA): TGCGCCAGCAGTGACAAGGGGGCTGGAGAGACCCAGTACTTC. It encodes CASSDKGAGETQYF.

Only a few counts were recorded for this clonotype. The V call is TRBV10-3, the J call TRBJ2-3; no reliable D call. Deletions cut 3 bases from V and 2 bases from J, with 9 bases between. There are 14 residues in the CDR3. Per germline, CDR1 ENHRY and CDR2 SYGVKD. CDR3 residues: CAISENGLTDTQYF. CDR3 in DNA: TGTGCCATCAGTGAAAATGGCCTCACAGATACGCAGTATTTT.

In this sample, this clonotype turned up a few times. V gene TRBV4-2 combines with J gene TRBJ2-2; D ambiguous. The CDR3 is 17 residues long. V was shortened by 0 bases and J by 0 bases, with 11 bases between the two germline ends. From germline, CDR1 is LGHNA and CDR2 YNFKEQ. CDR3 amino acids: CASSQDFELTNTGELFF. For the CDR3, the DNA is TGTGCCAGCAGCCAAGATTTCGAACTGACGAACACCGGGGAGCTGTTTTTT.

This clonotype appeared many times. This rearrangement joins TRBV28 to TRBJ2-7; the D call may be TRBD1 or TRBD2 (7 bases each). Germline loops: CDR1 MDHEN, CDR2 SYDVKM. The ends were cut back, 5 bases at V and 1 base at J, with 15 bases in the middle. CDR3 size: 15 residues. The CDR3 region is CASSLRQGGSYEQYF. CDR3 sequence (DNA): TGTGCCAGCAGTCTGAGACAGGGAGGGTCCTACGAGCAGTACTTC.

The table lists this clonotype with many counts. J is TRBJ1-1 and V is TRBV12-3 or TRBV12-4; D is unclear. V lost 2 bases and J 5 bases, leaving 6 bases between the germline ends. The CDR3 consists of 12 residues. This CDR3 reads CASSLLGTEAFF. CDR3 nucleotide sequence: TGTGCCAGCAGTTTATTAGGTACTGAAGCTTTCTTT.

This clonotype was detected ten times or more. J is TRBJ2-2 and V is TRBV11-3; 9 nucleotides line up with TRBD2. The length of the CDR3 is 14 residues. Per the germline V gene, CDR1 is SGHNT and CDR2 is YENEEA. Trimming took 8 bases from V and 3 from J; bases not matched to a gene: 4. CDR3 sequence reads: CASRREGYTGELFF. Here the CDR3 DNA reads TGTGCCAGCCGGCGGGAGGGATACACCGGGGAGCTGTTTTTT.

This rearrangement joins TRBV7-8 to TRBJ1-1; perhaps TRBD1 as D (6 bases). The CDR3 is made up of 15 amino acids. Germline CDR1 and CDR2: SGHVS and FQNEAQ. The germline V and J ends were trimmed by 5 bases and 0 bases, with 13 bases remaining between them. CDR3 sequence (DNA): TGTGCCAGCAGCGTCTTGAGGGGGTTGAACACTGAAGCTTTCTTT. Amino acid sequence: CASSVLRGLNTEAFF.

This clonotype was picked up many times. The gene calls are TRBV12-3 or TRBV12-4 and TRBJ1-5; 8 nucleotides line up with TRBD1. With 5 bases clipped from V and 6 bases from J, the junction kept 6 bases outside the gene matches. The CDR3 covers 14 residues. The CDR3 region has the DNA TGTGCCAGCAGTCGGACAGGGCCCGGTCAGCCCCAGCATTTT. Amino acids: CASSRTGPGQPQHF.

This clonotype was recorded many times. J is TRBJ2-1 and V is TRBV12-3 or TRBV12-4; 8 nucleotides agree with TRBD2. Unmatched junction bases numbered 13, after V lost 8 bases and J lost 7 bases. This CDR3 comprises 15 residues. CDR3 sequence reads: CASSPSGSLFNEQFF. The CDR3 nucleotides are TGTGCCAGCTCACCCAGCGGGAGCCTCTTTAATGAGCAGTTCTTC.

This chain joins TRBV2 and TRBJ1-1; 7 bases map to TRBD1. Germline CDR1 is SNHLY and CDR2 is FYNNEI. The ends lost 3 bases at V and 4 bases at J; junction bases unmatched: 8. This CDR3 has 15 amino acids. CDR3 DNA sequence: TGTGCCAGCAGTGAGACAGGGTACGGGAGCACTGAAGCTTTCTTT. Its translation is CASSETGYGSTEAFF.

This clonotype has at least ten counts. The genes are TRBV20-1 and TRBJ2-3, with D maybe TRBD2 (5 bases). Germline CDR1 is DFQATT and CDR2 is SNEGSKA (reference sequence). Trimming removed 6 bases at V and 4 bases at J, with 20 bases between. The CDR3 is 15 amino acids. CDR3 nucleotide sequence: TGCAGTGCCCTGGAGGCGAGCGGTGCATCAGATACGCAGTATTTT. Its translation: CSALEASGASDTQYF.

The V call is TRBV7-6, the J call TRBJ2-6, with TRBD1 matching 8 bases. This CDR3 is built from 18 residues. Unmatched junction bases numbered 9, after V lost 5 bases and J lost 0 bases. The germline V gene has CDR1 SGHVS and CDR2 FNYEAQ. CDR3 bases: TGTGCCAGCAGCCGAGAACGGGACAGGTTCTCTGGGGCCAACGTCCTGACTTTC. Protein product: CASSRERDRFSGANVLTF.

Details on this clonotype: Being one base from a much bigger clone, this may be a read error. The chain joins TRBV20-1 to TRBJ2-2, with D perhaps matching TRBD2 (5 bases). V lost 1 base and J lost 6, with 12 bases in between. CDR1 is DFQATT, CDR2 SNEGSKA, per germline (reference sequence). This CDR3 spans 14 amino acids. CDR3 DNA sequence: TGCAGTGCTAGAGGAACGGGGAGTCCCGGGGAGCTGTTTTTT. Protein product: CSARGTGSPGELFF.

In this sample, this clonotype turned up a few times. This chain links TRBV10-3 with TRBJ1-3; D call uncertain. Germline V gene lookup returns CDR1 ENHRY and CDR2 SYGVKD. V dropped 0 bases and J dropped 0 bases, with 6 bases sitting between them. The CDR3 totals 15 residues. The CDR3 here is CAISESGSSGNTIYF. DNA of the CDR3: TGTGCCATCAGTGAGTCGGGGAGCTCTGGAAACACCATATATTTT.

This rearrangement joins TRBV7-9 to TRBJ1-5; no reliable D call. The CDR3 extends over 15 amino acids. In germline, CDR1 is SEHNR, CDR2 FQNEAQ (reference sequence). The V and J ends lost 1 base and 1 base respectively, with 8 bases between them. CDR3 nucleotide sequence: TGTGCCAGCAGCTTAGACGGAGGGAGCAATCAGCCCCAGCATTTT. Translated, it gives CASSLDGGSNQPQHF.

This chain joins TRBV20-1 and TRBJ2-3; 15 nucleotides align to TRBD2. The V and J ends lost 3 bases and 1 base, in that order; junction bases with no gene match: 8. Germline V gene sequence: CDR1 DFQATT, CDR2 SNEGSKA (reference sequence). This CDR3 has 18 residues. In nucleotides, the CDR3 is TGCAGTGCTAGGGGAGGGACTAGCGGGAGGTTGGGCACAGATACGCAGTATTTT. This encodes CSARGGTSGRLGTDTQYF.

This chain's CDR3 is CASNEGELFF. CDR3 sequence (DNA): TGTGCCAGCAATGAGGGGGAGCTGTTTTTT. The chain couples TRBV18 to TRBJ2-2; D is unclear. The CDR3 consists of 10 residues. Germline loops: CDR1 KGHSH, CDR2 LQKENI. Trimming left V 8 bases short and J 8 bases short, with 6 bases between.

The CDR3 sequence is CASSLKGVPGTGELFF. CDR3 sequence (DNA): TGTGCCAGCAGCTTGAAGGGGGTTCCGGGCACCGGGGAGCTGTTTTTT. The gene calls are TRBV5-6 and TRBJ2-2, with D tentatively TRBD1 (6 bases). This CDR3 spans 16 amino acids. From germline, CDR1 is SGHDT and CDR2 YYEEEE. The ends were cut back, 1 base at V and 4 bases at J, with 14 bases in the middle.

This clonotype came up many times. The V and J genes are TRBV20-1 and TRBJ2-3; possibly TRBD1 for D (6 bases). This CDR3 is built from 15 residues. Germline CDR1 reads DFQATT; CDR2 reads SNEGSKA (reference sequence). V lost 0 bases to trimming and J lost 6 bases, with 16 bases between them. CDR3 DNA sequence: TGCAGTGCTAGAGATAACCTGCAGGGGAGTGATACGCAGTATTTT. Translation gives CSARDNLQGSDTQYF.

The chain has TRBV28 and TRBJ2-2; tentative D call: TRBD2 (5 bases). Trimming shortened V by 3 bases and J by 0 bases, and 11 bases separated the two germline ends. The CDR3 has 16 amino acids. Germline assignment: CDR1 MDHEN and CDR2 SYDVKM. CDR3 protein: CASSFHPGANTGELFF. CDR3 coding DNA: TGTGCCAGCAGTTTCCATCCCGGGGCGAACACCGGGGAGCTGTTTTTT. Full variable domain (missing parts from reference TRBV28 and TRBJ2-2): DVKVTQSSRYLVKRTGEKVFLECVQDMDHENMFWYRQDPGLGLRLIYFSYDVKMKEKGDIPEGYSVSREKKERFSLILESASTNQTSMYLCASSFHPGANTGELFFGEGSRLTVL.

This clonotype was observed at least ten times. The rearrangement uses TRBV28 and TRBJ2-1, with D perhaps matching TRBD1 or TRBD2 (5 bases each). There are 15 residues in the CDR3. Per germline, CDR1 MDHEN and CDR2 SYDVKM. The V and J ends lost 3 bases and 5 bases respectively, with 14 bases between them. The CDR3 sequence: CASSLRGDPDNEQFF. In DNA, the CDR3 is TGTGCCAGCAGTTTGAGGGGCGATCCTGACAATGAGCAGTTCTTC.

This clonotype was counted at least ten times. The CDR3 is CASSQGTSTDTQYF. The CDR3 coding sequence is TGTGCCAGCAGCCAAGGGACTAGCACAGATACGCAGTATTTT. The V gene is TRBV4-2, the J gene TRBJ2-3; TRBD2 is a possible D gene (5 bases). The CDR3 is 14 amino acids. Trimming cost V 1 base and J 0 bases, with 5 bases left between them. Germline-derived CDR1 and CDR2 are LGHNA and YNFKEQ.

This clonotype was detected many times. V usage is TRBV28 and J usage is TRBJ1-2, with D possibly TRBD1 on 5 matching bases. With 5 bases removed from V and 4 bases from J, the gap between germline ends came to 17 bases. The CDR3 extends over 15 amino acids. Germline-derived CDR1 and CDR2 are MDHEN and SYDVKM. The CDR3 sequence: CASSPLAGLSYGYTF. DNA of the CDR3: TGTGCCAGCAGTCCCCTGGCGGGGCTTAGCTATGGCTACACCTTC.

The sample holds a few counts of this clonotype. CDR3 residues: CASSLGLAGSRVPHEQYF. The CDR3 DNA reads as TGTGCCAGCAGCTTGGGTCTAGCGGGAAGTAGAGTGCCCCACGAGCAGTACTTC. The chain carries TRBV5-6 and TRBJ2-7; 9 bases are shared with TRBD2. V trimming: 0 bases; J trimming: 5 bases; junction bases outside the gene matches: 15. This CDR3 contains 18 residues. Looked up from germline, CDR1 is SGHDT and CDR2 is YYEEEE. The whole variable domain, filled in from reference TRBV5-6 and TRBJ2-7, reads DAGVTQSPTHLIKTRGQQVTLRCSPKSGHDTVSWYQQALGQGPQFIFQYYEEEERQRGNFPDRFSGHQFPNYSSELNVNALLLGDSALYLCASSLGLAGSRVPHEQYFGPGTRLTVT.

This clonotype has just a few counts. The gene calls are TRBV5-8 and TRBJ2-2; 9 bases line up with TRBD2. The V gene's germline CDR1 is SGHTS and CDR2 YDEGEE. This CDR3 comprises 16 residues. Trimming removed 2 bases from V and 4 bases from J; junction bases left unmatched: 6. As DNA, the CDR3 is TGTGCCAGCAGCTTAAGGCTAGCGGGACTCACCGGGGAGCTGTTTTTT. It translates to CASSLRLAGLTGELFF. Based on the CDR3 plus reference TRBV5-8 and TRBJ2-2, the full variable domain is EAGVTQSPTHLIKTRGQQATLRCSPISGHTSVYWYQQALGLGLQFLLWYDEGEERNRGNFPPRFSGRQFPNYSSELNVNALELEDSALYLCASSLRLAGLTGELFFGEGSRLTVL.

Only a few counts were recorded for this clonotype. The chain joins TRBV4-1 to TRBJ2-5; 7 positions agree with TRBD1. The CDR3 totals 15 residues. J gave up 3 bases and V 4 bases, and 8 bases lay outside the gene matches. Germline loops: CDR1 MGHRA, CDR2 YSYEKL. CDR3 loop: CASSPRTGQEETQYF. The DNA of the CDR3 is TGCGCCAGCAGCCCCCGGACAGGCCAAGAAGAGACCCAGTACTTC.

In its sample, this clonotype was seen many times. The V call is TRBV6-5, the J call TRBJ1-1, with D uncertain. Germline V gene data show CDR1 as MNHEY and CDR2 as SVGAGI. The CDR3 covers 15 residues. Trimming took 0 bases from V and 2 from J, leaving 10 bases between them. The CDR3 DNA follows: TGTGCCAGCAGTTACTCGGGCAGCCATAACACTGAAGCTTTCTTT. The encoded protein is CASSYSGSHNTEAFF.